The 23 T cell receptor beta chains listed next were all sequenced from one sample in a study of blood T cell repertoires in COVID-19. The data were produced by immunoSEQ multiplex PCR, yet TCRdb's version contains in-frame clones alone and is incomplete. The sample holds 110,000 or so clones; more than 80% are singletons and the top ten take approximately 4.5%. The sequencing sample was made of peripheral blood. Receptor source: a woman aged 45-59 years with acute or convalescent COVID-19.

The chain employs TRBV19 and TRBJ1-6; D might be TRBD1 (6 bases). The CDR3 extends over 16 amino acids. Germline V gene lookup returns CDR1 LNHDA and CDR2 SQIVND (reference sequence). V lost 5 bases to trimming and J lost 10 bases, with 21 bases between them. The DNA of the CDR3 is TGTGCCAGTAGTCTACGGACAGAGGAAGTAAAGTCACCCCTCCACTTT. Translated, it gives CASSLRTEEVKSPLHF. The full variable domain, with the rest looked up from reference TRBV19 and TRBJ1-6, is DGGITQSPKYLFRKEGQNVTLSCEQNLNHDAMYWYRQDPGQGLRLIYYSQIVNDFQKGDIAEGYSVSREKKESFPLTVTSAQKNPTAFYLCASSLRTEEVKSPLHFGNGTRLTVT.

The genes are TRBV7-9 and TRBJ2-5; 10 bases fit TRBD2. Germline values: CDR1 SEHNR, CDR2 FQNEAQ (reference sequence). There are 13 residues in the CDR3. The V segment lost 6 bases and the J segment 5 bases; nucleotides outside the gene matches: 3. DNA for the CDR3: TGTGCCAGCAGGAAACTAGCGGGGGAGACCCAGTACTTC. Its protein is CASRKLAGETQYF.

The chain uses TRBV12-3 or TRBV12-4 and TRBJ1-1; D may be TRBD1 (5 bases). The CDR3 runs to 13 residues. The V gene lost 5 bases and the J gene lost 1 base, with 8 bases spanning the gap. The CDR3 sequence: CASSSQGNTEAFF. CDR3 DNA: TGTGCCAGCAGTAGCCAGGGGAACACTGAAGCTTTCTTT.

The rearrangement uses TRBV19 and TRBJ2-7; 8 bases fit TRBD2. In germline, CDR1 is LNHDA, CDR2 SQIVND (reference sequence). The V and J ends lost 5 bases and 7 bases, in that order; junction bases with no gene match: 7. The CDR3 is 13 residues long. DNA of the CDR3: TGTGCCAGTAGTCCCGGGGGGGCGGGAGAGCAGTACTTC. This encodes CASSPGGAGEQYF.

The chain has TRBV24-1 and TRBJ2-1; 15 bases are a match to TRBD2. Germline V CDR1 and CDR2: KGHDR, SFDVKD. This CDR3 spans 16 amino acids. The V gene end was trimmed by 4 bases and the J gene end by 7 bases; junction bases not matched to a gene: 4. The CDR3 DNA reads as TGTGCCACCAGTGACAGGGGACTAGCGGGAGGAAATGAGCAGTTCTTC. Translation: CATSDRGLAGGNEQFF.

The rearrangement links TRBV6-2 or TRBV6-3 to TRBJ1-6, with D possibly being TRBD1 (5 bases). The germline CDR1 and CDR2 sequences are MNHEY and SVGEGT. V lost 2 bases and J 10 bases, leaving 15 bases between the germline ends. The CDR3 loop spans 15 amino acids. This chain's CDR3 is CASSYVGGVHSPLHF. CDR3 coding DNA: TGTGCCAGCAGTTACGTTGGAGGGGTCCACTCACCCCTCCACTTT.

This clone has more than one count but fewer than ten. V gene TRBV27 combines with J gene TRBJ1-2, with 10 positions matching TRBD1. Trimming took 2 bases from V and 6 from J; bases not matched to a gene: 6. The CDR3 is 15 residues long. CDR1 is MNHEY, CDR2 SMNVEV, per germline (reference sequence). CDR3 protein: CASSLASGTGDGYTF. DNA for the CDR3: TGTGCCAGCAGTTTAGCTTCCGGGACAGGGGATGGCTACACCTTC.

This sequence joins TRBV7-9 and TRBJ2-1; D is ambiguous. The germline gives CDR1 SEHNR, CDR2 FQNEAQ (reference sequence). The V gene lost 5 bases and the J gene lost 8 bases, with 7 bases spanning the gap. The CDR3 loop spans 11 amino acids. CDR3 loop: CASSHADEQFF. The CDR3 coding sequence is TGTGCCAGCAGCCACGCGGATGAGCAGTTCTTC.

V and J are TRBV10-3 and TRBJ2-7, with 9 bases aligning to TRBD1. CDR1 and CDR2 (germline): ENHRY, SYGVKD. CDR3 length: 15 amino acids. V gave up 6 bases and J gave up 5 bases; unmatched junction bases: 11. The CDR3 loop is CAISPSSTGGNEQYF. CDR3 coding DNA: TGTGCCATCAGCCCATCCTCGACAGGGGGAAACGAGCAGTACTTC.

This CDR3 is CASSLVGSYEQYF. DNA for the CDR3: TGTGCCAGCAGCTTGGTCGGGTCCTACGAGCAGTACTTC. The chain employs TRBV5-6 and TRBJ2-7; no clear D. Trimming pared 0 bases from V and 1 base from J, leaving 5 bases between. CDR3 length equals 13 residues. The germline V gene encodes CDR1 SGHDT and CDR2 YYEEEE.

The chain links TRBV7-2 to TRBJ2-5; 7 bases are a match to TRBD2. The V and J ends lost 2 bases and 4 bases, in that order; junction bases with no gene match: 4. The CDR3 is 14 residues long. Germline V lookup: CDR1 SGHTA, CDR2 FQGNSA. This CDR3 is CASSLSWGGETQYF. The CDR3 DNA sequence: TGTGCCAGCAGCTTATCATGGGGGGGAGAGACCCAGTACTTC.

The chain has TRBV2 and TRBJ1-3; 8 bases fit TRBD1. The CDR3 covers 17 residues. J gave up 0 bases and V 6 bases, and 10 bases lay outside the gene matches. CDR1 is SNHLY, CDR2 FYNNEI, per germline. The CDR3 is CASRTGTGIISGNTIYF. In DNA, the CDR3 is TGTGCCAGCAGAACCGGGACAGGTATCATCTCTGGAAACACCATATATTTT.

The V call is TRBV6-4, the J call TRBJ1-6; D not resolved. Trimming stripped 0 bases from V and 7 bases from J, with 4 bases between. This CDR3 has 13 amino acids. Germline V CDR1 and CDR2: MRHNA, SNTAGT. Written as DNA, the CDR3 is TGTGCCAGCAGTGACTCGACAAATTCACCCCTCCACTTT. Its protein is CASSDSTNSPLHF.

Concerning this clone: This CDR3 is also generated by other DNA sequences in the sample. The chain recombines TRBV6-5 with TRBJ1-1; D is unclear. The V and J ends lost 5 bases and 3 bases respectively, with 4 bases between them. Germline V gives CDR1 MNHEY, CDR2 SVGAGI. The CDR3 runs to 11 residues. CDR3 sequence reads: CASSRDTEAFF. CDR3 nucleotides: TGTGCCAGCAGTCGGGACACTGAAGCTTTCTTT.

J is TRBJ1-2 and V is TRBV7-2; TRBD1 agrees at 7 bases. This CDR3 comprises 15 residues. Germline CDR1 reads SGHTA; CDR2 reads FQGNSA. Trimming removed 5 bases from V and 6 bases from J; junction bases left unmatched: 12. In nucleotides, the CDR3 is TGTGCCAGCAGCCCAGCACAGGGGTGGGGACATGGCTACACCTTC. It is translated as CASSPAQGWGHGYTF.

This rearrangement joins TRBV2 to TRBJ1-4; the D gene is possibly TRBD1 (5 bases). Looked up from germline, CDR1 is SNHLY and CDR2 is FYNNEI. The V and J ends lost 7 bases and 8 bases respectively, with 11 bases between them. CDR3 length: 12 residues. The CDR3 here is CASIGVAEKLFF. As DNA, the CDR3 is TGTGCCAGCATAGGGGTTGCGGAAAAACTGTTTTTT. The entire variable domain, with the rest obtained from reference TRBV2 and TRBJ1-4, is as follows: EPEVTQTPSHQVTQMGQEVILRCVPISNHLYFYWYRQILGQKVEFLVSFYNNEISEKSEIFDDQFSVERPDGSNFTLKIRSTKLEDSAMYFCASIGVAEKLFFGSGTQLSVL.

The rearrangement uses TRBV5-5 and TRBJ1-3, with a possible D match to TRBD1 (6 bases). The CDR3 has 17 amino acids. With 0 bases removed from V and 3 bases from J, the gap between germline ends came to 16 bases. Germline values: CDR1 SGHKS, CDR2 YYEKEE (reference sequence). CDR3 sequence reads: CASSLELAGALGNTIYF. CDR3 DNA sequence: TGTGCCAGCAGCTTGGAGCTTGCGGGGGCTCTTGGAAACACCATATATTTT.

The chain uses TRBV4-3 and TRBJ2-7; D perhaps matches TRBD2 (5 bases). Between the trimmed V and J ends, which lost 2 bases and 2 bases, there was a span of 13 bases. The length of the CDR3 is 15 residues. Germline V gives CDR1 LGHNA, CDR2 YSLEER. CDR3 sequence (DNA): TGCGCCAGCAGCCAAAGTAAAAACGGGGCCTACGAGCAGTACTTC. This encodes CASSQSKNGAYEQYF.

J is TRBJ1-6 and V is TRBV27, with a weak D call TRBD1 (6 bases). V was trimmed by 1 base and J by 5 bases, leaving 12 bases between them. The germline V gene encodes CDR1 MNHEY and CDR2 SMNVEV (reference sequence). The CDR3 covers 16 residues. DNA of the CDR3: TGTGCCAGCAGTTTATACCGGGGGGGGCATAATTCACCCCTCCACTTT. Protein sequence: CASSLYRGGHNSPLHF.

The chain uses TRBV10-2 and TRBJ2-2; TRBD2 agrees at 13 bases. This CDR3 is built from 17 residues. With V trimmed by 6 bases and J by 5 bases, 9 bases remained unmatched. Germline-derived CDR1 and CDR2 are WSHSY and SAAADI. CDR3 DNA: TGCGCCAGCAGGGGGACTAGCGGGATAAGTGGGACCGGGGAGCTGTTTTTT. Its protein is CASRGTSGISGTGELFF.

V usage is TRBV28 and J usage is TRBJ1-1, with D tentatively TRBD1 (5 bases). CDR3 length equals 15 residues. Germline V CDR1 and CDR2: MDHEN, SYDVKM. Trimming removed 6 bases at V and 5 bases at J, with 19 bases between. The CDR3 sequence is CASSLYRGVWTEAFF. Here the CDR3 DNA reads TGTGCCAGCAGCCTTTATAGGGGTGTGTGGACTGAAGCTTTCTTT.

This chain uses TRBV4-1 with TRBJ2-3; TRBD1 matches 8 bases. This CDR3 is 16 amino acids long. CDR1 MGHRA and CDR2 YSYEKL come from the germline V gene. J lost 2 bases, V lost 3 bases, and 7 bases had no gene match. CDR3 DNA: TGCGCCAGCAGCCAGGACAGACAGGGGTTCACAGATACGCAGTATTTT. Translation gives CASSQDRQGFTDTQYF.

The rearrangement joins TRBV19 to TRBJ1-5, with D perhaps TRBD1 (5 bases). Germline V lookup: CDR1 LNHDA, CDR2 SQIVND (reference sequence). The CDR3 covers 16 residues. V was clipped by 7 bases and J by 0 bases, with 16 bases between them. The CDR3 coding sequence is TGTGCCAGTACCTTCAGGGTGGATTATAGCAATCAGCCCCAGCATTTT. It translates to CASTFRVDYSNQPQHF.